This entry concerns a single TCR beta chain. Antigen unknown. This specimen belongs to a study of T cells in localized non-small cell lung cancer. Study-level results: Uninvolved adjacent lung had the highest recorded T cell clonality, with tumor below it. The study sequenced only one region of the tumor. As a result, intratumor heterogeneity could not be excluded and remains possible. Paired adjacent lung recovered a median about 61 of the top 100 tumor clones.

The method was immunoSEQ multiplex PCR; TCRdb's version includes in-frame clones alone and lacks a portion of them. The table records around 41,000 clones, approximately 86% of them present only once. Germline CDR1 is SGHKS and CDR2 is YYEKEE (reference sequence). V trimming: 0 bases; J trimming: 2 bases; junction bases outside the gene matches: 5. The CDR3 extends over 16 amino acids. This sequence joins TRBV5-5 and TRBJ2-5; 9 bases map to TRBD1. The receptor comes from a woman aged 18 to 55 with stage III lung adenocarcinoma. This material consisted of peripheral blood, taken before any cancer treatment. The CDR3 protein is CASSLDRGLGQETQYF. The CDR3 DNA follows: TGTGCCAGCAGCTTGGACAGGGGGCTCGGGCAAGAGACCCAGTACTTC. The full variable domain, completed using reference TRBV5-5 and TRBJ2-5, is DAGVTQSPTHLIKTRGQQVTLRCSPISGHKSVSWYQQVLGQGPQFIFQYYEKEERGRGNFPDRFSARQFPNYSSELNVNALLLGDSALYLCASSLDRGLGQETQYFGPGTRLLVL.